This TCR beta chain stems from a study of long-term antiretroviral therapy in people with HIV. Findings and limits, study-wide: Across all time points, the repertoire was dominated by clones that expanded before ART. Relative to control repertoires, HIV repertoires exhibited narrower CDR3 length ranges.

An immunoSEQ assay, version v3.0, was performed at survey level. Measured with immunoSEQ multiplex PCR; TCRdb has only the in-frame clones, and not every one. This table has fewer than 20,000 clones, approximately 90% appearing once. A remark on this clone: Its antigen is currently unknown.

Germline V gene lookup returns CDR1 SQVTM and CDR2 ANQGSEA. V dropped 6 bases and J dropped 4 bases, with 9 bases sitting between them. The CDR3 contains 11 residues. The material was unsorted PBMCs, obtained 4.2 years after starting antiretroviral therapy. The genes are TRBV29-1 and TRBJ1-2; perhaps TRBD1 as D (5 bases). The sequence was collected from a man in his fifties or sixties with HIV. CDR3 bases: TGCAGCGTACAGACAGCCTATGGCTACACCTTC. It specifies CSVQTAYGYTF.